These 11 T cell receptor beta chains share one sample of origin, sequenced in a study of T cell repertoires in cytomegalovirus infection. TCRdb ran MiXCR on the reads and lists one entry per CDR3 protein. The table includes fewer than 900,000 distinct CDR3 sequences, almost 30% detected once. These receptors lack a known antigen. The sequencing used cultured CD8+ T cells from PBMCs, collected from culture after CMV antigen stimulation. All receptors come from a human donor in good health (CMV status not recorded). Some clones in this sample may be carry-over from other donors' samples.

The table lists this clonotype with a few counts. V gene TRBV6-2 or TRBV6-3 combines with J gene TRBJ2-2; the D is unclear. The CDR3 length is 13 residues. The V end was cut by 6 bases, the J end by 1 base, with 6 bases between. Germline V gene lookup returns CDR1 MNHEY and CDR2 SVGEGT. CDR3 DNA sequence: TGTGCCAGCAGCAACATGAACACCGGGGAGCTGTTTTTT. Its protein product is CASSNMNTGELFF.

In this sample, this clonotype turned up a few times. The chain uses TRBV7-9 and TRBJ2-1; 13 nucleotides align to TRBD2. Germline values: CDR1 SEHNR, CDR2 FQNEAQ (reference sequence). The V segment lost 4 bases and the J segment 4 bases; nucleotides outside the gene matches: 22. The CDR3 runs 22 residues. The CDR3 region has the DNA TGTGCCAGCAGCTACAAGGACAGACTGACTAGCGGGGGGCCTCTAGTTTACAATGAGCAGTTCTTC. This codes for CASSYKDRLTSGGPLVYNEQFF.

This clonotype appeared many times. The rearrangement links TRBV7-2 to TRBJ2-5; 11 bases map to TRBD2. V was clipped by 5 bases and J by 4 bases; unmatched bases: 15. The CDR3 runs to 18 residues. CDR1 SGHTA and CDR2 FQGNSA come from the germline V gene. The CDR3, as DNA: TGTGCCAGCAGCGGAAGAATAGCGGGGGGGCCTTTGGCAGAGACCCAGTACTTC. This sequence encodes CASSGRIAGGPLAETQYF.

This clonotype was seen only a few times. The gene calls are TRBV2 and TRBJ2-1; D is ambiguous. There are 13 residues in the CDR3. Per the germline V gene, CDR1 is SNHLY and CDR2 is FYNNEI. The V gene lost 6 bases and the J gene lost 1 base, with 7 bases spanning the gap. The CDR3 sequence is CASSPESYNEQFF. The CDR3 DNA reads as TGTGCCAGCAGCCCCGAGTCCTACAATGAGCAGTTCTTC.

The chain links TRBV19 to TRBJ2-1, with D uncertain. V lost 0 bases and J 5 bases, leaving 11 bases between the germline ends. The CDR3 length is 15 residues. Germline CDR1 is LNHDA and CDR2 is SQIVND (reference sequence). CDR3 sequence: CASSIDLSVDNEQFF. CDR3 DNA sequence: TGTGCCAGTAGTATAGATCTTTCCGTAGACAATGAGCAGTTCTTC.

The chain links TRBV27 to TRBJ1-2; D is unclear. Germline lookup yields CDR1 MNHEY and CDR2 SMNVEV (reference sequence). CDR3 size: 13 residues. Trimming cost V 6 bases and J 4 bases, with 12 bases left between them. This CDR3 reads CASSPSKVYGYTF. The DNA of the CDR3 is TGTGCCAGCAGCCCCTCTAAAGTCTATGGCTACACCTTC.

This clonotype was detected a few times. The chain carries TRBV12-3 or TRBV12-4 and TRBJ2-2; tentative D call: TRBD1 (6 bases). The V end lost 6 bases, the J end lost 4 bases, and 12 bases lay between the germline ends. This CDR3 is built from 14 residues. Here the CDR3 DNA reads TGTGCCAGCAGCAGGGACACTGGCACCGGGGAGCTGTTTTTT. It translates to CASSRDTGTGELFF.

This chain links TRBV19 with TRBJ1-1, with no clear D. This CDR3 region has 14 residues. Germline-derived CDR1 and CDR2 are LNHDA and SQIVND (reference sequence). V lost 5 bases and J lost 1, with 11 bases in between. CDR3 protein: CASSPRSPNTEAFF. The CDR3 DNA follows: TGTGCCAGTAGTCCCCGCTCACCGAACACTGAAGCTTTCTTT.

This clonotype was recorded many times. The V call is TRBV7-8, the J call TRBJ2-1; TRBD2 matches 7 bases. The V segment lost 6 bases and the J segment 0 bases; nucleotides outside the gene matches: 17. The CDR3 is 19 amino acids. Germline V lookup: CDR1 SGHVS, CDR2 FQNEAQ. CDR3 bases: TGTGCCAGCAGTAGGGCTAGCGGAGTTACTGTTCCCTCCTACAATGAGCAGTTCTTC. Translated, it gives CASSRASGVTVPSYNEQFF.

There are a few counts of this clonotype. This rearrangement joins TRBV4-2 to TRBJ2-7, with D perhaps matching TRBD1 or TRBD2 (6 bases each). The length of the CDR3 is 14 residues. Germline V lookup: CDR1 LGHNA, CDR2 YNFKEQ. The ends were cut back, 2 bases at V and 5 bases at J, with 13 bases in the middle. CDR3 sequence (DNA): TGTGCCAGCAGCCAAAGCCAAGGGGGGCACGAGCAGTACGTC. Its translation: CASSQSQGGHEQYV.

V usage is TRBV6-6 and J usage is TRBJ2-7, with a possible D match to TRBD2 (6 bases). This CDR3 has 14 amino acids. Germline CDR1 reads MNHNY; CDR2 reads SVGAGI (reference sequence). Trimming cost V 6 bases and J 4 bases, with 16 bases left between them. CDR3 nucleotides: TGTGCCAGCAGACAAGCAGGGACTCCTTACGAGCAGTACGTC. It specifies CASRQAGTPYEQYV.